The rows below give T cell receptor beta chains drawn from one sample of a study of blood T cell repertoires in COVID-19. Assay used: immunoSEQ multiplex PCR; TCRdb lists only in-frame clones, some missing. The sample lists tens of thousands of clones, roughly 90% occurring once. The sequenced sample was peripheral blood. The source is a man between 65 and 85 years old with active or convalescent COVID-19. CDR3s include the opening cysteine and the closing phenylalanine or tryptophan. D genes are given only for firm matches. Size is omitted from some rows. Given values are once, few, many or a class for expanded clones.

>TRBD1|TRBV4-1|TRBJ1-5|once
TGCGCCAGCAGCCCAACCTGGGCAGGGGGGAATCAGCCCCAGCATTTT
CASSPTWAGGNQPQHF
>TRBD1|TRBV5-1|TRBJ1-1|NA
TGCGCCAGCAGCTTGGGTGGGACAGATAACACTGAAGCTTTCTTT
CASSLGGTDNTEAFF
>TRBD1|TRBV9|TRBJ2-3|once
TGTGCCAGCAGCGTAGCAGGGGGTAAGGCAGATACGCAGTATTTT
CASSVAGGKADTQYF
>NA|TRBV6-5|TRBJ2-5|NA
TGTGCCAGCAGGAGAGCGGCAATGGAGACCCAGTACTTC
CASRRAAMETQYF
>TRBD2|TRBV6-5|TRBJ2-1|NA
TGTGCCAGCATAGCGGGAGGGTCCTACAATGAGCAGTTCTTC
CASIAGGSYNEQFF
>NA|TRBV12-3/TRBV12-4|TRBJ1-1|NA
TGTGCCAGCAGTTTAATACAGCTTGAAGCTTTCTTT
CASSLIQLEAFF
>TRBD1|TRBV6-5|TRBJ1-2|NA
TGTGCCAGCAGTTATACGGGACAGGCGGGCTATGGCTACACCTTC
CASSYTGQAGYGYTF
>TRBD2|TRBV3-1/TRBV3-2|TRBJ2-5|few
TGTGCCAGCACCCTAGCGGGAGGTTTGGAGACCCAGTACTTC
CASTLAGGLETQYF
>TRBD1|TRBV30|TRBJ2-7|NA
TGTGCCCTGAGGGGGCTGGGCTACGAGCAGTACTTC
CALRGLGYEQYF
>NA|TRBV7-6|TRBJ2-5|once
TGTGCCAGCAGCCGGCCGGCAGGGAGCGGGGAGACCCAGTACTTC
CASSRPAGSGETQYF
>NA|TRBV6-1|TRBJ2-1|NA
TGTGCCAGCAGGGAAGAGAATCTAGAGCCCTACAATGAGCAGTTCTTC
CASREENLEPYNEQFF
>TRBD1|TRBV6-5|TRBJ2-1|once
TGTGCCAGCAGCACAGGGGGCGCGGGCTACAATGAGCAGTTCTTC
CASSTGGAGYNEQFF
>NA|TRBV24-1|TRBJ2-3|few
TGTGCCACCAGTGATCCGGCCGGGGGAGAGAGAGATACGCAGTATTTT
CATSDPAGGERDTQYF
>NA|TRBV28|TRBJ1-1|NA
TGTGCCAGCAGGATAACAGGGACCGGCACTGAAGCTTTCTTT
CASRITGTGTEAFF
>TRBD1|TRBV15|TRBJ1-1|NA
TGTGCCACCAGCAGAGATGGTACAGGGGGGACTGAAGCTTTCTTT
CATSRDGTGGTEAFF
>NA|TRBV19|TRBJ2-2|once
TGTGCCAGTAGTTGGGCAGGGTCCGGGGAGCTGTTTTTT
CASSWAGSGELFF
>NA|TRBV27|TRBJ2-7|NA
TGTGCCAGCAGTTTCCGGGAGTCCTACGAGCAGTACTTC
CASSFRESYEQYF
>TRBD1|TRBV14|TRBJ2-5|NA
TGTGCCAGCAGCCAAGGGACAGGACGGGAAGAGACCCAGTACTTC
CASSQGTGREETQYF
>TRBD1|TRBV7-2|TRBJ2-7|once
TGTGCCAGCAGCTTAGGACAGGGGGCTTACGAGCAGTACTTC
CASSLGQGAYEQYF
>TRBD2|TRBV5-6|TRBJ2-3|NA
TGTGCCAGCAGCTTGCCGGGACTAGCGGGAGTAAATACGCAGTATTTT
CASSLPGLAGVNTQYF
>TRBD2|TRBV11-3|TRBJ2-1|NA
TGTGCCAGCGGGGTAGGACTAGCGCAGAATGAGCAGTTCTTC
CASGVGLAQNEQFF
>TRBD2|TRBV10-1|TRBJ2-1|few
TGCGCCAGCAGTGAGGTAACTAGCGGGGGTTACAATGAGCAGTTCTTC
CASSEVTSGGYNEQFF